This T cell receptor beta chain was identified in a study of shared clonotypes between healthy human individuals. Whole-study findings and limits: Of the naive CD4 clonotypes, 4% to 5% were shared across a few donors. Non-shared clonotypes were found to have lower generation probabilities than the clonotypes that were shared by all four of the sorted-subset donors.

Selected positively for CCR7 and CD45RO-negative, naive CD8 cells excluded terminally differentiated effector memory CD45RA+ cells. For this clone: Its antigen remains unknown.

Study processing details: Owing to the provision of junction-only sequences devoid of quality scores by immunoSEQ, filtering differed. Only in-frame clones appear in the TCRdb table, and some are missing; sequencing was by immunoSEQ multiplex PCR. V, J and clone size were drawn from that table, and D and trimming were deduced from the DNA. The sample has around 2.1 million clones; under 95% are singletons. Trimming shortened V by 6 bases and J by 0 bases, and 12 bases separated the two germline ends. The CDR3 is made up of 15 amino acids. Germline lookup yields CDR1 LNHDA and CDR2 SQIVND (reference sequence).

Sequencing input: naive CD8+ T cells from PBMCs. The receptor was isolated from a young man in good health. Some clones in this sample may be carry-over from other donors' samples. V gene TRBV19 combines with J gene TRBJ1-5; D is possibly TRBD1 (5 bases). The CDR3 region has the DNA TGTGCCAGTAGGACCCAGACAGTTAGCAATCAGCCCCAGCATTTT. This translates into CASRTQTVSNQPQHF.